The 25 T cell receptor beta chains below all came from one sample that was sequenced in a study of blood T cells in healthy people across ages. The use of a sample-barcoded 5' primer and a J-beta primer mix characterized a second PCR of roughly 7 to 11 cycles. TCRdb reprocessed the 5' RACE reads with MiXCR, giving one entry per CDR3 protein. Counted here are 850,000 to 1,100,000 distinct CDR3 sequences, 35% to 40% occurring once; the ten biggest clones make up less than 15%. The sequencing sample was made of blood. These receptor sequences come from a man between 18 and 35 years old in good health.

This sequence joins TRBV20-1 and TRBJ2-1; 7 bases agree with TRBD2. The end of the DNA fits TRBJ2-7 better, so the J call may be wrong. The germline V gene has CDR1 DFQATT and CDR2 SNEGSKA (reference sequence). The CDR3 has 14 amino acids. Written as DNA, the CDR3 is TGCAGTGCCCTAGCGGAAAGCTCCTACAATGAGCAGTACTTC. As protein: CSALAESSYNEQYF.

The sample holds one count of this clonotype. V is TRBV2 and J is TRBJ1-6, with 10 bases identical to TRBD1. The CDR3 totals 15 residues. V was clipped by 6 bases and J by 7 bases; unmatched bases: 6. CDR1 is SNHLY and CDR2 is FYNNEI in the germline V gene. Written as DNA, the CDR3 is TGTGCCAGCAGGGGGACAGGGGTCCCCAATTCACCCCTCCACTTT. Protein sequence: CASRGTGVPNSPLHF.

This clonotype appeared a few times. This chain links TRBV6-1 with TRBJ1-5; TRBD1 agrees at 9 bases. Germline values: CDR1 MNHNS, CDR2 SASEGT. This CDR3 has 16 residues. V lost 8 bases, J lost 5 bases, and 13 bases stayed unmatched. The DNA of the CDR3 is TGTGCCAGCGGGAGTTCGACAGGGGGGTCGGATCAGCCCCAGCATTTT. Amino acids: CASGSSTGGSDQPQHF.

This chain uses TRBV29-1 with TRBJ1-6; D remains ambiguous. Between the trimmed V and J ends, which lost 5 bases and 16 bases, there was a span of 15 bases. Germline values: CDR1 SQVTM, CDR2 ANQGSEA. The CDR3 extends over 11 amino acids. The DNA for the CDR3 is TGCAGCGTTTCGGAGGGTGAGGATCTCCACTTT. Amino acids: CSVSEGEDLHF.

The V and J genes are TRBV27 and TRBJ2-6; TRBD1 might be the D (5 bases). The germline V gene has CDR1 MNHEY and CDR2 SMNVEV (reference sequence). The CDR3 extends over 16 amino acids. Between the trimmed V and J ends, which lost 5 bases and 0 bases, there was a span of 11 bases. CDR3 region: CASSRQLNSGANVLTF. CDR3 in DNA: TGTGCCAGCAGTCGACAGCTTAACTCTGGGGCCAACGTCCTGACTTTC.

The rearrangement joins TRBV16 to TRBJ1-4, with D possibly being TRBD1 (6 bases). Germline CDR1 and CDR2: KGHSY and FQNENV. The CDR3 has 17 residues. Trimming cost V 4 bases and J 3 bases, with 18 bases left between them. The CDR3 DNA follows: TGTGCCAGCAGCCCCCGACTCCCGGGACAAGCTAATGAAAAACTGTTTTTT. It translates to CASSPRLPGQANEKLFF.

This clonotype was detected only a few times. The chain has TRBV29-1 and TRBJ2-1; a possible D gene is TRBD1 (5 bases). CDR1 and CDR2 from the germline V gene are SQVTM and ANQGSEA. Trimming left V 7 bases short and J 4 bases short, with 11 bases between. The CDR3 contains 12 residues. CDR3 DNA sequence: TGCAGCGCAAAAGACAGTTACAATGAGCAGTTCTTC. It specifies CSAKDSYNEQFF.

The CDR3, as DNA: TGTGCCACCAGTGAAGGGGGGGGCTATGGCTACACCTTC. Protein product: CATSEGGGYGYTF. The chain employs TRBV24-1 and TRBJ1-2, with D tentatively TRBD1 (6 bases). Germline CDR1 KGHDR, CDR2 SFDVKD. Trimming stripped 4 bases from V and 4 bases from J, with 9 bases between. The CDR3 totals 13 residues.

V and J are TRBV9 and TRBJ1-5; D not certain. CDR3 length: 15 amino acids. Germline V gene sequence: CDR1 SGDLS, CDR2 YYNGEE. Trimming removed 1 base from V and 1 base from J, with 9 bases in between. CDR3 DNA sequence: TGTGCCAGCAGCGTACAGGACGGAAGCAATCAGCCCCAGCATTTT. Amino acids: CASSVQDGSNQPQHF.

The chain couples TRBV10-3 to TRBJ1-1; tentatively, D is TRBD1 (5 bases). Trimming pared 8 bases from V and 2 bases from J, leaving 15 bases between. The CDR3 length is 14 residues. Germline V CDR1 and CDR2: ENHRY, SYGVKD. CDR3 amino acids: CAIGGTVFNTEAFF. DNA of the CDR3: TGTGCCATCGGAGGGACGGTTTTTAACACTGAAGCTTTCTTT.

This clonotype was seen a few times. The gene calls are TRBV4-2 and TRBJ2-3; D is perhaps TRBD1 (7 bases). CDR3 length equals 16 residues. The germline V gene encodes CDR1 LGHNA and CDR2 YNFKEQ. V lost 0 bases to trimming and J lost 3 bases, with 13 bases between them. In DNA, the CDR3 is TGTGCCAGCAGCCAAGAGGAGGGGGCGGGAACAGATACGCAGTATTTT. Its protein product is CASSQEEGAGTDTQYF.

Comments on this clonotype: An end of the junction differs from the germline gene, which may be a read error. J is TRBJ2-6 and V is TRBV10-3; perhaps TRBD2 as D (5 bases). The CDR3 extends over 15 amino acids. The germline CDR1 and CDR2 sequences are ENHRY and SYGVKD. The CDR3 sequence: CAIEGRRSEANVLTF. CDR3 DNA sequence: TGTGCCATCGAGGGCAGACGCTCTGAGGCCAACGTCCTGACTTTC.

This chain uses TRBV12-5 with TRBJ1-5; 9 bases line up with TRBD1. Germline V lookup: CDR1 LGHNT, CDR2 FRNRAP. There are 15 residues in the CDR3. The V and J ends lost 5 bases and 9 bases, in that order; junction bases with no gene match: 11. CDR3 protein: CASGLPGTGSSPQHF. The CDR3, as DNA: TGTGCTAGTGGTCTCCCCGGGACAGGGAGTTCGCCCCAGCATTTT. Supplemented by reference TRBV12-5 and TRBJ1-5, the full variable domain reads DARVTQTPRHKVTEMGQEVTMRCQPILGHNTVFWYRQTMMQGLELLAYFRNRAPLDDSGMPKDRFSAEMPDATLATLKIQPSEPRDSAVYFCASGLPGTGSSPQHFGDGTRLSIL.

CDR3 residues: CASSKEGGARNEQFF. CDR3 in DNA: TGTGCCAGTAGTAAGGAGGGGGGGGCTCGAAATGAGCAGTTCTTC. The chain recombines TRBV19 with TRBJ2-1, with a tentative D call TRBD2 (7 bases). Germline V lookup: CDR1 LNHDA, CDR2 SQIVND (reference sequence). The CDR3 extends over 15 amino acids. The V gene lost 4 bases and the J gene lost 7 bases, with 17 bases spanning the gap.

This chain joins TRBV5-1 and TRBJ1-1, with a tentative D call TRBD1 (5 bases). V was clipped by 6 bases and J by 4 bases, with 16 bases between them. This CDR3 has 14 residues. The germline gives CDR1 SGHRS, CDR2 YFSETQ. The CDR3 region is CASTGGRGSTEAFF. Written as DNA, the CDR3 is TGCGCCAGCACCGGGGGGAGAGGGAGCACTGAAGCTTTCTTT.

This clonotype was counted once. The chain joins TRBV6-2 or TRBV6-3 to TRBJ1-1; D is perhaps TRBD1 (5 bases). In germline, CDR1 is MNHEY, CDR2 SVGEGT. Trimming pared 6 bases from V and 0 bases from J, leaving 17 bases between. CDR3 length: 16 residues. The CDR3 loop is CASRPDSPGMNTEAFF. CDR3 DNA: TGTGCCAGCAGACCAGATTCTCCAGGGATGAACACTGAAGCTTTCTTT.

This clonotype was picked up a small number of times. The chain links TRBV14 to TRBJ1-5; D is unresolved. The CDR3 is 17 amino acids. Germline values: CDR1 SGHDN, CDR2 FVKESK. V lost 6 bases to trimming and J lost 0 bases, with 18 bases between them. CDR3: CASRRSRHPYSNQPQHF. The CDR3 DNA is TGTGCCAGCAGACGCTCTCGACACCCCTATAGCAATCAGCCCCAGCATTTT.

This clonotype was observed a few times. The V gene is TRBV5-1, the J gene TRBJ2-3; 7 bases map to TRBD2. V was pared by 4 bases and J by 2 bases, with 4 bases of the junction left unmatched. The CDR3 is made up of 14 amino acids. CDR1 is SGHRS and CDR2 is YFSETQ in the germline V gene. CDR3 sequence (DNA): TGCGCCAGCAGCCTGGGGGACTACACAGATACGCAGTATTTT. This translates into CASSLGDYTDTQYF.

This clonotype was found many times. V usage is TRBV20-1 and J usage is TRBJ2-1; no clear D. Trimming stripped 0 bases from V and 4 bases from J, with 13 bases between. Germline values: CDR1 DFQATT, CDR2 SNEGSKA (reference sequence). This CDR3 spans 15 amino acids. Here the CDR3 DNA reads TGCAGTGCTAGAGATTGGTCGGCGGTATACAATGAGCAGTTCTTC. Translated, it gives CSARDWSAVYNEQFF.

The chain recombines TRBV7-2 with TRBJ2-1; possible D gene TRBD1, 6 bases. V lost 1 base and J 6 bases, leaving 19 bases between the germline ends. Per the germline V gene, CDR1 is SGHTA and CDR2 is FQGNSA. There are 17 residues in the CDR3. This CDR3 is CASSLVGSTGHSNEQFF. The CDR3 nucleotides read TGTGCCAGCAGCTTAGTCGGCAGTACGGGACACTCCAATGAGCAGTTCTTC.

In this sample, this clonotype turned up once. Sequence at one end of the junction differs from germline and may be a read error. V is TRBV29-1 and J is TRBJ2-3; D is perhaps TRBD1 (6 bases). This CDR3 has 13 residues. Germline V gives CDR1 SQVTM, CDR2 ANQGSEA. CDR3 in amino acids: CSNRGPGADAQYF. The CDR3 nucleotides read TGCAGCAACCGGGGCCCAGGGGCAGATGCGCAGTATTTT.

This clonotype was counted only a few times. The V and J genes are TRBV4-3 and TRBJ2-3; the D is unclear. The CDR3 covers 14 residues. Germline lookup yields CDR1 LGHNA and CDR2 YSLEER. The germline V and J ends were trimmed by 5 bases and 0 bases, with 9 bases remaining between them. The CDR3 coding sequence is TGCGCCAGCAGCACCGGCCTGAGCACAGATACGCAGTATTTT. It codes for CASSTGLSTDTQYF.

This clonotype was counted only a few times. The chain has TRBV9 and TRBJ2-5; D possibly corresponds to TRBD2 (6 bases). The CDR3 is 15 residues long. Trimming stripped 0 bases from V and 2 bases from J, with 11 bases between. Germline assignment: CDR1 SGDLS and CDR2 YYNGEE. The CDR3 reads CASSVAAGSQETQYF. The CDR3 DNA is TGTGCCAGCAGCGTAGCCGCGGGGTCTCAAGAGACCCAGTACTTC.

This clonotype was detected only a few times. V and J are TRBV4-3 and TRBJ1-6, with D uncertain. Trimming pared 0 bases from V and 7 bases from J, leaving 13 bases between. CDR3 size: 16 residues. CDR1 LGHNA and CDR2 YSLEER come from the germline V gene. The CDR3 protein is CASSQEAFLRNSPLHF. CDR3 sequence (DNA): TGCGCCAGCAGCCAAGAGGCCTTTCTGCGAAATTCACCCCTCCACTTT.

This chain links TRBV19 with TRBJ2-3, with a tentative D call TRBD1 (5 bases). The CDR3 has 14 residues. V shed 7 bases and J shed 9 bases, with 20 bases lying between them. The germline V gene has CDR1 LNHDA and CDR2 SQIVND (reference sequence). CDR3 DNA sequence: TGTGCCAGTACCCTTTCGCAGGGCTTGTCGACGCAGTATTTT. Encoded protein: CASTLSQGLSTQYF.